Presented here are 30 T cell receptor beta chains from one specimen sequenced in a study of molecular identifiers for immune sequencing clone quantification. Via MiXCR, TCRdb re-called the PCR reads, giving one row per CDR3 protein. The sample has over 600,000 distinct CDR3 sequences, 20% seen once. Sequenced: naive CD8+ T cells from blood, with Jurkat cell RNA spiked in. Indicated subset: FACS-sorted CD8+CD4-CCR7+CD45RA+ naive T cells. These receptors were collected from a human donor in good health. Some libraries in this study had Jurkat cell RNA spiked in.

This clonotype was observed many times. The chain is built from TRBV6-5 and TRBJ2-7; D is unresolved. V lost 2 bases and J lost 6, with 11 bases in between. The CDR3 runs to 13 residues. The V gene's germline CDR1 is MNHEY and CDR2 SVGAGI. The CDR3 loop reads CASSYGSGLEQYF. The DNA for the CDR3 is TGTGCCAGCAGTTACGGTTCGGGCCTCGAGCAGTACTTC.

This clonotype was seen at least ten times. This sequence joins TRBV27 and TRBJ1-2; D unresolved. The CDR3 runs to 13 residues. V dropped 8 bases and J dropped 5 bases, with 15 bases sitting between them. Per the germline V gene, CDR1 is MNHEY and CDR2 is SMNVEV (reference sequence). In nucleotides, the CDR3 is TGTGCCAGCTCTCCCTTTGGGGAGTATGGCTACACCTTC. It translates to CASSPFGEYGYTF.

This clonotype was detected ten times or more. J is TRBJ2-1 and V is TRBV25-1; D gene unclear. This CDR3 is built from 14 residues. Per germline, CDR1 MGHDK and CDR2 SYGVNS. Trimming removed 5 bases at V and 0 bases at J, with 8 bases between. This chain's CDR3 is CASSTQGSYNEQFF. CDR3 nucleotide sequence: TGTGCCAGCAGTACTCAAGGCTCCTACAATGAGCAGTTCTTC. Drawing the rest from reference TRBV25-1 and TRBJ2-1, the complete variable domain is EADIYQTPRYLVIGTGKKITLECSQTMGHDKMYWYQQDPGMELHLIHYSYGVNSTEKGDLSSESTVSRIRTEHFPLTLESARPSHTSQYLCASSTQGSYNEQFFGPGTRLTVL.

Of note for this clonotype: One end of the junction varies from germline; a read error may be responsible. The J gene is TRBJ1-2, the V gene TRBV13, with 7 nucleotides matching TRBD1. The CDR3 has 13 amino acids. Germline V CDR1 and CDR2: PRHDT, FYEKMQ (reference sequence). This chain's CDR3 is CASSRGQNCGYTF. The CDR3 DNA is TGTGCCAGCAGCCGGGGACAGAACTGTGGCTACACCTTC.

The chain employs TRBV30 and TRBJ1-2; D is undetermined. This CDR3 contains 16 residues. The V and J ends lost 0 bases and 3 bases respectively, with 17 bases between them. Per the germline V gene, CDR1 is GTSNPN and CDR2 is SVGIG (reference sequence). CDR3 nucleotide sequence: TGTGCCTGGAGTGTAGCCTACGGTCCTAATTACTATGGCTACACCTTC. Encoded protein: CAWSVAYGPNYYGYTF.

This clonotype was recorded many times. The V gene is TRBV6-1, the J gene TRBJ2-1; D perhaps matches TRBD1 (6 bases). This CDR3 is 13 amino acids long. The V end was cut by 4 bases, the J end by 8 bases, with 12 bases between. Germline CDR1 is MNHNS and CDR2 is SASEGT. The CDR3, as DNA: TGTGCCAGCAGTGCTGCAGGGGAGTATGAGCAGTTCTTC. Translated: CASSAAGEYEQFF.

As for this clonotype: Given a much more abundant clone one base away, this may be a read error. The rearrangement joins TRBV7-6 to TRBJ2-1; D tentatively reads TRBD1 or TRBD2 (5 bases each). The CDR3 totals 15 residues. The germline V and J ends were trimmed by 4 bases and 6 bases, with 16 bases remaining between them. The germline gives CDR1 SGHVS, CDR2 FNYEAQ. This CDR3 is CASSSRGPIGNEQFF. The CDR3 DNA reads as TGTGCCAGCAGCTCCCGGGGCCCGATTGGCAATGAGCAGTTCTTC. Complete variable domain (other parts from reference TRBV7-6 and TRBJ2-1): GAGVSQSPRYKVTKRGQDVALRCDPISGHVSLYWYRQALGQGPEFLTYFNYEAQQDKSGLPNDRFSAERPEGSISTLTIQRTEQRDSAMYRCASSSRGPIGNEQFFGPGTRLTVL.

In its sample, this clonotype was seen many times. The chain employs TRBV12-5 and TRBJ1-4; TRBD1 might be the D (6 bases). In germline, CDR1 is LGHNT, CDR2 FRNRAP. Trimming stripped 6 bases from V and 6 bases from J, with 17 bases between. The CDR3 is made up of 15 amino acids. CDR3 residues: CASGAIQGGDEKLFF. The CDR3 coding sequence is TGTGCTAGTGGCGCTATACAGGGAGGGGATGAAAAACTGTTTTTT.

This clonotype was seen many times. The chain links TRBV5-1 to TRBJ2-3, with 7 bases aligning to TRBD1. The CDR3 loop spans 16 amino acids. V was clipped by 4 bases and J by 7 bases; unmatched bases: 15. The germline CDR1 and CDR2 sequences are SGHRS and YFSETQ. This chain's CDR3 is CASSIEPGQSFNTQYF. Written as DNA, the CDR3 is TGCGCCAGCAGCATTGAACCGGGACAGAGCTTTAATACGCAGTATTTT.

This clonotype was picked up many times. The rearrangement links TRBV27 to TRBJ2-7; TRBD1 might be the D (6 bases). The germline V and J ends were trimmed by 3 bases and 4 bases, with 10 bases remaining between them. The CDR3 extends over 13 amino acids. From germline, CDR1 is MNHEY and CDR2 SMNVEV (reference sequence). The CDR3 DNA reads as TGTGCCAGCAGTTTCTCCAGGGGTTACGAGCAGTACTTC. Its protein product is CASSFSRGYEQYF.

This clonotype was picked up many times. The CDR3: CAWADRGAGELFF. CDR3 DNA sequence: TGTGCCTGGGCGGATCGTGGGGCCGGGGAGCTGTTTTTT. The V and J genes are TRBV30 and TRBJ2-2; no firm D call. Germline V gives CDR1 GTSNPN, CDR2 SVGIG (reference sequence). The CDR3 length is 13 residues. V lost 5 bases, J lost 6 bases, and 13 bases lay in between.

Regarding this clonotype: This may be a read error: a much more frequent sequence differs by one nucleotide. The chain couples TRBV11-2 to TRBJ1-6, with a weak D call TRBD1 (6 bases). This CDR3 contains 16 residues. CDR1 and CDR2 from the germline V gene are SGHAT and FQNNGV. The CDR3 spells CASSRTVQGGNSPLRF. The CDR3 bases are TGTGCCAGCAGTCGGACAGTCCAGGGCGGTAATTCACCCCTCCGCTTT.

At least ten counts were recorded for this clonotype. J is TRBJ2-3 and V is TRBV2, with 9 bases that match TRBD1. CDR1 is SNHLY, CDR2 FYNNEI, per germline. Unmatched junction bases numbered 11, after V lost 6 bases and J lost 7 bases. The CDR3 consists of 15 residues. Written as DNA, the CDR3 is TGTGCCAGCAGCGGCTGGGACAGGGCGACGCATACGCAGTATTTT. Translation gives CASSGWDRATHTQYF.

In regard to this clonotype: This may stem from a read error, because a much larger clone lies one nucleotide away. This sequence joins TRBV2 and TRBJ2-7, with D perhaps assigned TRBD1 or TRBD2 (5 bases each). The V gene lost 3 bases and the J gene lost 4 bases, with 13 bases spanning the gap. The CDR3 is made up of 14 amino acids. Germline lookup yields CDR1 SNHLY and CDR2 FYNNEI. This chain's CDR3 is CASSERDGQYEQYF. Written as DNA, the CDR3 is TGTGCCAGCAGTGAGAGGGACGGCCAGTACGAGCAGTACTTC.

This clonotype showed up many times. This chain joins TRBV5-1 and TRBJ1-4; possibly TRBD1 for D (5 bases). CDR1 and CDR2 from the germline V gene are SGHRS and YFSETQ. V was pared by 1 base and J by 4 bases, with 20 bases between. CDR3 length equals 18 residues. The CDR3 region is CASSLTGTPGVVNEKLFF. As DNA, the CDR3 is TGCGCCAGCAGCTTGACCGGGACCCCAGGAGTGGTTAATGAAAAACTGTTTTTT.

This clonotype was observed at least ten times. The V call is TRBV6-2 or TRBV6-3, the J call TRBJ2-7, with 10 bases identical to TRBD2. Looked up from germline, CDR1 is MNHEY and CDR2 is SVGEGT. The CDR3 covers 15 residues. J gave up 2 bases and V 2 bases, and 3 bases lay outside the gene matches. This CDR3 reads CASSYTSGDTYEQYF. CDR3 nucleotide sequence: TGTGCCAGCAGTTACACTAGCGGGGACACCTACGAGCAGTACTTC.

DNA for the CDR3: TGTGCCAGCAGTAGGAGGCCTGGAAACACCATATATTTT. Protein: CASSRRPGNTIYF. The rearrangement links TRBV2 to TRBJ1-3; D remains ambiguous. The V gene lost 5 bases and the J gene lost 2 bases, with 7 bases spanning the gap. The CDR3 has 13 residues. CDR1 and CDR2 from the germline V gene are SNHLY and FYNNEI.

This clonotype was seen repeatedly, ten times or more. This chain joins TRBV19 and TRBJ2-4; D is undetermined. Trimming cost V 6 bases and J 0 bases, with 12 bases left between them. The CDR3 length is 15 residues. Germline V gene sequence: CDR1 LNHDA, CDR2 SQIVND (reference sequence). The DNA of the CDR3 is TGTGCCAGTAGAAGATCGACGGTAGCCAAAAACATTCAGTACTTC. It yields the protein CASRRSTVAKNIQYF.

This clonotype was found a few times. CDR3 DNA: TGTGCCAGCAATTGGGGACAAGACACCATATATTTT. It translates to CASNWGQDTIYF. This chain connects TRBV25-1 to TRBJ1-3; D may be TRBD1 (6 bases). V lost 7 bases and J 8 bases, leaving 12 bases between the germline ends. The CDR3 consists of 12 residues. The germline CDR1 and CDR2 sequences are MGHDK and SYGVNS. Filled out from reference TRBV25-1 and TRBJ1-3, the complete variable domain reads EADIYQTPRYLVIGTGKKITLECSQTMGHDKMYWYQQDPGMELHLIHYSYGVNSTEKGDLSSESTVSRIRTEHFPLTLESARPSHTSQYLCASNWGQDTIYFGEGSWLTVV.

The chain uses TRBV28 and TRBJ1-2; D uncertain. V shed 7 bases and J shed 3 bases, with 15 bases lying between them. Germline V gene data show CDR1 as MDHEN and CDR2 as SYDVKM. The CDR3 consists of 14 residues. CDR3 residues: CASTNAGVDYGYTF. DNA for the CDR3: TGTGCCAGCACCAACGCGGGCGTGGACTATGGCTACACCTTC.

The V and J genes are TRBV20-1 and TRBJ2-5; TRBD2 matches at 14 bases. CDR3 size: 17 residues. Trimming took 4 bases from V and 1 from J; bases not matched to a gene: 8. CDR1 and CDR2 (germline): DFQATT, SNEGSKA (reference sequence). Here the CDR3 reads CSAKRSGLAGGQETQYF. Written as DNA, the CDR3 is TGCAGTGCTAAGAGGTCCGGACTAGCGGGGGGCCAAGAGACCCAGTACTTC.

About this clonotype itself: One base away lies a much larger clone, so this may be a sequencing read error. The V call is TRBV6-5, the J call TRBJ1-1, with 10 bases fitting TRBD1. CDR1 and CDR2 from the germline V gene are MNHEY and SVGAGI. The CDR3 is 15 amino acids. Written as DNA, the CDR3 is TGTGCCAGCAGTTACTCCATGACAGGGGGCACTGAAGTTTTCTTT. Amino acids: CASSYSMTGGTEVFF.

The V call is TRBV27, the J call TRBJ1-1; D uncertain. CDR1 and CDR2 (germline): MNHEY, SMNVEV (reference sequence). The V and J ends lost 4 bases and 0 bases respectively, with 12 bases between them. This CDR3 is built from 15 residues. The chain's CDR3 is CASSWASQVNTEAFF. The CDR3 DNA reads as TGTGCCAGCAGTTGGGCGAGCCAGGTGAACACTGAAGCTTTCTTT.

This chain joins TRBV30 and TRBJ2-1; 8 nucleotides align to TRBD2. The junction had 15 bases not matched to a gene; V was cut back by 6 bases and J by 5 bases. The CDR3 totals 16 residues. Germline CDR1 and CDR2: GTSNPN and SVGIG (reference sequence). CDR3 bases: TGTGCCTGCCCCCCCTTAGCGGGACTGGGCAACAATGAGCAGTTCTTC. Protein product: CACPPLAGLGNNEQFF.

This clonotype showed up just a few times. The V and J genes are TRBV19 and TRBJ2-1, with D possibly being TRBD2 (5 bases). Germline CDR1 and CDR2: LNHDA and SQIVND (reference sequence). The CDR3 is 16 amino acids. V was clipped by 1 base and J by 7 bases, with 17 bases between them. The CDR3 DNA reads TGTGCCAGTAGTATAGCTGGCCGGGGTTGGGTGAATGAGCAGTTCTTC. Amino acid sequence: CASSIAGRGWVNEQFF.

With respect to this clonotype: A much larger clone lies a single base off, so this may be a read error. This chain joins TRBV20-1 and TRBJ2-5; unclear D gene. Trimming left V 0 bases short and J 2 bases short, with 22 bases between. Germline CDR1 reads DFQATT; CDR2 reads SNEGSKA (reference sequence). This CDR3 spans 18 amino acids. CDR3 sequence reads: CSARDFQTPRQLQETQYF. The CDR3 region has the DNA TGCAGTGCTAGAGATTTCCAGACACCGAGACAACTACAAGAGACCCAGTACTTC.

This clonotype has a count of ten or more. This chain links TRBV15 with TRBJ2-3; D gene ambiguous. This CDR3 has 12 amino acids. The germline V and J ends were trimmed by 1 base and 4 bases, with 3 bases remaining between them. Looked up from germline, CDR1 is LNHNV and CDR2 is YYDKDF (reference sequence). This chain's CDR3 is CATSRGADTQYF. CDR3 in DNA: TGTGCCACCAGCAGAGGTGCAGATACGCAGTATTTT. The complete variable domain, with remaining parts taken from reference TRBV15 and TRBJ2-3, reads DAMVIQNPRYQVTQFGKPVTLSCSQTLNHNVMYWYQQKSSQAPKLLFHYYDKDFNNEADTPDNFQSRRPNTSFCFLDIRSPGLGDTAMYLCATSRGADTQYFGPGTRLTVL.

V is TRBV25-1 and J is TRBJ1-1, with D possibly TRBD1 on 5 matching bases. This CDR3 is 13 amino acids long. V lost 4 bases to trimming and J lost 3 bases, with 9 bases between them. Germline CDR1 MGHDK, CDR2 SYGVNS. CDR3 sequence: CASSAGTDTEAFF. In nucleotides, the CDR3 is TGTGCCAGCAGTGCCGGGACGGACACTGAAGCTTTCTTT. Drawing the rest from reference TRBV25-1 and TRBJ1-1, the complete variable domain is EADIYQTPRYLVIGTGKKITLECSQTMGHDKMYWYQQDPGMELHLIHYSYGVNSTEKGDLSSESTVSRIRTEHFPLTLESARPSHTSQYLCASSAGTDTEAFFGQGTRLTVV.

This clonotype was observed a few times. The CDR3 loop reads CASSFRGARTEAFF. CDR3 bases: TGTGCCAGCAGTTTCCGGGGGGCGAGGACTGAAGCTTTCTTT. This chain uses TRBV28 with TRBJ1-1; possibly TRBD1 for D (6 bases). CDR1 MDHEN and CDR2 SYDVKM come from the germline V gene. The CDR3 has 14 amino acids. Trimming left V 3 bases short and J 5 bases short, with 13 bases between.

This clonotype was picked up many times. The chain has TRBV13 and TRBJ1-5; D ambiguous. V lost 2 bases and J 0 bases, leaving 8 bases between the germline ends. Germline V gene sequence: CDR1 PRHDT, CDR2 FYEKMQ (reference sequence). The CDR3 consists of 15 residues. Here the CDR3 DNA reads TGTGCCAGCAGCTTATCAGAGACTAGCAATCAGCCCCAGCATTTT. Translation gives CASSLSETSNQPQHF.